These 9 T cell receptor beta chains originate from one sample sequenced in a study of Graves' ophthalmopathy and Graves' hyperthyroidism. From RNA, the CDR3 regions of TCR beta chains were amplified and sequenced. First-round RT-PCR relied on HTBI primers, and a second-round multiplex PCR came next. TCRdb called the multiplex PCR reads again in MiXCR, with one record for every CDR3 protein. The sample includes roughly 420,000 distinct CDR3 sequences, roughly 21% of them seen just once. The sequenced sample consisted of peripheral blood. Every receptor here comes from a woman aged 18-29 years with stable Graves' hyperthyroidism.

This clonotype was seen at least ten times. The V call is TRBV19, the J call TRBJ1-5; perhaps TRBD1 as D (5 bases). V gave up 9 bases and J gave up 2 bases, with 17 bases separating them. The CDR3 contains 15 residues. Germline assignment: CDR1 LNHDA and CDR2 SQIVND (reference sequence). CDR3 bases: TGTGCCAGCAGGGTCGTGGCAGGGCGCAATCAGCCCCAGCATTTT. It is translated as CASRVVAGRNQPQHF.

This chain links TRBV6-1 with TRBJ2-5, with 12 bases matching TRBD2. J gave up 5 bases and V 5 bases, and 6 bases lay outside the gene matches. The length of the CDR3 is 15 residues. CDR1 is MNHNS and CDR2 is SASEGT in the germline V gene. CDR3 region: CASSRLAGAKETQYF. The CDR3 DNA reads as TGTGCCAGCAGTCGACTAGCGGGAGCGAAGGAGACCCAGTACTTC.

This clonotype was picked up many times. The rearrangement uses TRBV2 and TRBJ2-7; D might be TRBD2 (6 bases). The V gene lost 9 bases and the J gene lost 2 bases, with 23 bases spanning the gap. CDR1 is SNHLY and CDR2 is FYNNEI in the germline V gene. CDR3 length: 16 residues. This chain's CDR3 is CASKKDPIGLTYEQYF. The CDR3 bases are TGTGCCAGTAAGAAAGACCCTATTGGACTAACCTACGAGCAGTACTTC.

This clonotype was counted ten times or more. The chain combines TRBV6-1 with TRBJ1-5; D perhaps matches TRBD1 (6 bases). CDR3 length: 13 residues. CDR1 is MNHNS and CDR2 is SASEGT in the germline V gene. Between the trimmed V and J ends, which lost 11 bases and 7 bases, there was a span of 18 bases. As DNA, the CDR3 is TGTGCCTCCGGGCAGGGGACGGGGCAGCCCCAGCATTTT. Its protein product is CASGQGTGQPQHF.

The table lists this clonotype with many counts. The chain recombines TRBV6-5 with TRBJ2-5; no definite D call. Germline CDR1 and CDR2: MNHEY and SVGAGI. V gave up 5 bases and J gave up 1 base, with 14 bases separating them. The CDR3 is 15 residues long. The CDR3 sequence is CASSPAPGGQETQYF. Here the CDR3 DNA reads TGTGCCAGCAGTCCCGCCCCTGGCGGCCAAGAGACCCAGTACTTC.

The CDR3 region has the DNA TGTGCCAGCAGCTTAAGTCGGGAGTGGGGAAACATTCAGTACTTC. This encodes CASSLSREWGNIQYF. The V and J genes are TRBV7-3 and TRBJ2-4, with D tentatively TRBD2 (6 bases). This CDR3 comprises 15 residues. V lost 1 base to trimming and J lost 6 bases, with 13 bases between them. Germline V gives CDR1 SGHTA, CDR2 FQGTGA.

This clonotype was found once. The J gene is TRBJ1-2, the V gene TRBV27; unclear D gene. Trimming removed 6 bases from V and 2 bases from J, with 10 bases in between. This CDR3 comprises 13 residues. Germline V gene sequence: CDR1 MNHEY, CDR2 SMNVEV (reference sequence). DNA of the CDR3: TGTGCCAGCAGCAGGATCAGCAACTATGGCTACACCTTC. Its protein is CASSRISNYGYTF.

V gene TRBV5-1 combines with J gene TRBJ1-5; D is unclear. V shed 3 bases and J shed 9 bases, with 16 bases lying between them. The CDR3 is made up of 14 amino acids. Germline assignment: CDR1 SGHRS and CDR2 YFSETQ. The CDR3 loop is CASSSDPASGPQHF. CDR3 in DNA: TGCGCCAGCAGCTCGGACCCAGCGAGTGGGCCCCAGCATTTT. The complete variable domain, with remaining parts taken from reference TRBV5-1 and TRBJ1-5, reads KAGVTQTPRYLIKTRGQQVTLSCSPISGHRSVSWYQQTPGQGLQFLFEYFSETQRNKGNFPGRFSGRQFSNSRSEMNVSTLELGDSALYLCASSSDPASGPQHFGDGTRLSIL.

This chain uses TRBV28 with TRBJ2-7; D unresolved. CDR1 is MDHEN, CDR2 SYDVKM, per germline. The CDR3 runs to 12 residues. V was shortened by 4 bases and J by 6 bases, with 10 bases between the two germline ends. The CDR3 bases are TGTGCCAGCAGTTCCGCCTTAATCGAGCAGTACTTC. Encoded protein: CASSSALIEQYF.